The source of this T cell receptor beta chain is a study of neurological immune-mediated disorders. Study findings and constraints: The greatest TCR clonal expansion appeared in HTLV-1-associated myelopathy and the smallest, falling below healthy controls, in multiple sclerosis. There were no CDR3 amino acid sequences shared by expanded clones across subjects, a result suggesting private repertoires in all groups.

This clonotype was seen many times. Its matching antigen is unknown. TCRdb reprocessed the 5' RACE reads with MiXCR, giving one entry per CDR3 protein. The data show fewer than 55,000 distinct CDR3 sequences, about 13% seen once. Germline CDR1 is SGHNT and CDR2 is YYREEE (reference sequence). The CDR3 consists of 15 residues. Trimming took 0 bases from V and 3 from J, leaving 13 bases between them. This sample's time point: longitudinal time-point 3. Sequencing was carried out using PBMCs. J is TRBJ2-7 and V is TRBV5-4; D gene ambiguous. This sequence was found in a male donor with HTLV-1-associated myelopathy (HAM/TSP). CDR3 residues: CASSLGHRNDYEQYF. The CDR3 DNA sequence: TGTGCCAGCAGCTTGGGCCACCGTAATGACTACGAGCAGTACTTC.